The rows below give T cell receptor beta chains drawn from one sample of a study of cytomegalovirus exposure and HLA in healthy donors. TCRdb's table, derived via immunoSEQ multiplex PCR, lists solely in-frame clones and lacks some. Found here are around 100,000 clones, approximately 70% of them singletons; the top ten hold roughly 8.7%. The sample taken for sequencing was PBMCs. The receptors were sampled from a man aged 25-45 years in good health and CMV-seropositive. Each CDR3 is given with its conserved first and last residue. D genes are given only for firm matches. Some rows mark clone size as missing; the rest say once, few, many or name a class of expanded clone.

15	few	TRBV29-1	TRBD1	TRBJ1-1	CSVAAWDRRNTEAFF	TGCAGCGTGGCTGCTTGGGACAGGCGGAACACTGAAGCTTTCTTT
17	NA	TRBV11-2	TRBD1	TRBJ1-1	CASIPSTGDGEDTEAFF	TGTGCCAGCATACCCTCTACAGGGGACGGCGAGGACACTGAAGCTTTCTTT
14	NA	TRBV5-5	TRBD1	TRBJ1-1	CASCRRQGDTEAFF	TGTGCCAGCTGCCGAAGACAGGGGGACACTGAAGCTTTCTTT
14	NA	TRBV5-1	NA	TRBJ2-2	CASSFGREGGELFF	TGCGCCAGCAGCTTCGGCAGGGAAGGCGGGGAGCTGTTTTTT
12	NA	TRBV7-2	NA	TRBJ1-2	CASSLGGEGYTF	TGTGCCAGCAGCTTGGGGGGTGAAGGCTACACCTTC
14	NA	TRBV2	NA	TRBJ1-3	CASRVQVSGNTIYF	TGTGCCAGCAGGGTACAGGTCTCTGGAAACACCATATATTTT
12	once	TRBV27	NA	TRBJ1-1	CASRIGGTEAFF	TGTGCCAGCAGGATAGGGGGTACTGAAGCTTTCTTT
14	NA	TRBV27	NA	TRBJ1-5	CASSLTRTGQPQHF	TGTGCCAGCAGCCTTACGAGGACGGGACAGCCCCAGCATTTT
15	NA	TRBV5-1	NA	TRBJ2-1	CASSETSIPNNEQFF	TGCGCCAGCAGTGAGACTAGTATTCCCAACAATGAGCAGTTCTTC
16	few	TRBV15	TRBD2	TRBJ2-2	CATSRGSGGLAGELFF	TGTGCCACCAGCAGAGGTAGCGGGGGGTTGGCCGGGGAGCTGTTTTTT
15	NA	TRBV4-1	NA	TRBJ2-2	CASSQGQTNTGELFF	TGCGCCAGCAGCCAAGGACAGACGAACACCGGGGAGCTGTTTTTT
16	NA	TRBV7-8	TRBD2	TRBJ2-1	CASSLERESSYNEQFF	TGTGCCAGCAGCTTGGAGCGGGAGAGCTCCTACAATGAGCAGTTCTTC
12	NA	TRBV28	NA	TRBJ1-2	CASRLQGYGYTF	TGTGCCAGCAGGCTACAGGGCTATGGCTACACCTTC
13	NA	TRBV30	NA	TRBJ1-2	CAWIRKGGYGYTF	TGTGCCTGGATCCGCAAGGGGGGGTATGGCTACACCTTC
16	NA	TRBV7-2	TRBD1	TRBJ1-4	CASSLTRDRLDEKLFF	TGTGCCAGCAGCCTAACCCGGGACAGGTTGGATGAAAAACTGTTTTTT
15	NA	TRBV10-3	TRBD2	TRBJ2-1	CAISEGTSSNNEQFF	TGTGCCATCAGTGAAGGGACTAGCAGCAACAATGAGCAGTTCTTC
14	few	TRBV11-2	TRBD1	TRBJ1-2	CASSGAGTGEGYTF	TGTGCCAGCAGCGGGGCCGGGACAGGGGAAGGCTACACCTTC
15	NA	TRBV7-2	NA	TRBJ2-4	CASSLPRRERNIQYF	TGTGCCAGCAGCTTACCCCGGAGGGAAAGAAACATTCAGTACTTC
15	NA	TRBV30	NA	TRBJ1-2	CAWSMGSPIEYGYTF	TGTGCCTGGAGTATGGGGAGTCCGATTGAGTATGGCTACACCTTC
14	NA	TRBV2	TRBD1	TRBJ1-1	CASKGLTGRTEAFF	TGTGCCAGCAAAGGTCTGACAGGGAGGACTGAAGCTTTCTTT
15	NA	TRBV18	TRBD1	TRBJ1-2	CASSPNGQGGYGYTF	TGTGCCAGCTCACCTAACGGACAGGGCGGCTATGGCTACACCTTC
15	NA	TRBV18	TRBD1	TRBJ2-7	CASSPPDRAYYEQYF	TGTGCCAGCTCACCACCGGACAGGGCATACTACGAGCAGTACTTC
16	NA	TRBV6-1	NA	TRBJ1-3	CASSEFRQSSGNTIYF	TGTGCCAGCAGTGAATTCAGACAGTCCTCTGGAAACACCATATATTTT
16	NA	TRBV9	NA	TRBJ2-1	CASSVELLSSYNEQFF	TGTGCCAGCAGCGTAGAGTTGCTGAGCTCCTACAATGAGCAGTTCTTC
12	NA	TRBV28	NA	TRBJ1-6	CASLRPNSPLHF	TGTGCCAGCCTCAGGCCGAATTCACCCCTCCACTTT
14	few	TRBV25-1	TRBD1	TRBJ1-4	CASRYTGGNEKLFF	TGTGCCAGCAGATATACAGGGGGGAATGAAAAACTGTTTTTT
14	NA	TRBV9	TRBD1	TRBJ2-1	CTSSPGTGVDEQFF	TGTACCAGCAGCCCCGGGACAGGGGTAGATGAGCAGTTCTTC
16	few	TRBV5-4	TRBD2	TRBJ2-3	CASSFKESSGADTQYF	TGTGCCAGCAGCTTCAAAGAGTCTAGCGGTGCAGATACGCAGTATTTT
13	NA	TRBV18	TRBD1	TRBJ1-1	CASSPGQGSEAFF	TGTGCCAGCTCACCCGGACAGGGCTCTGAAGCTTTCTTT
14	NA	TRBV5-4	TRBD1	TRBJ1-1	CASSFDRGSTEAFF	TGTGCCAGCAGCTTTGACAGGGGATCCACTGAAGCTTTCTTT
15	NA	TRBV19	TRBD1	TRBJ2-7	CASSIVGTGTYEQYF	TGTGCCAGTAGTATAGTGGGGACAGGGACCTACGAGCAGTACTTC
17	NA	TRBV9	NA	TRBJ2-1	CASSLSSWRGVYNEQFF	TGTGCCAGCAGCCTTAGCTCGTGGAGGGGCGTCTACAATGAGCAGTTCTTC
16	NA	TRBV5-1	NA	TRBJ2-7	CASSLARGGNSYEQYF	TGCGCCAGCAGCTTGGCGAGGGGGGGGAACTCCTACGAGCAGTACTTC
18	NA	TRBV11-3	TRBD2	TRBJ2-3	CASSGSRVAGVPPDTQYF	TGTGCCAGCAGCGGCTCTCGCGTAGCGGGGGTCCCTCCGGATACGCAGTATTTT
16	NA	TRBV11-3	NA	TRBJ2-1	CASSFQRGTPYNEQFF	TGTGCCAGCAGCTTCCAGCGCGGGACTCCTTACAATGAGCAGTTCTTC
14	NA	TRBV27	NA	TRBJ1-1	CASSLLGAPDGAFF	TGTGCCAGCAGTCTCCTGGGGGCCCCCGACGGAGCTTTCTTT
13	NA	TRBV5-1	NA	TRBJ2-5	CASSFGIEETQYF	TGCGCCAGCAGCTTCGGGATAGAGGAGACCCAGTACTTC
15	NA	TRBV18	TRBD1	TRBJ2-2	CASSPGTGNTGELFF	TGTGCCAGCTCACCAGGGACAGGGAACACCGGGGAGCTGTTTTTT
15	NA	TRBV7-2	NA	TRBJ2-5	CASSPVIARQETQYF	TGTGCCAGCAGCCCCGTAATAGCGAGACAAGAGACCCAGTACTTC
11	NA	TRBV2	TRBD1	TRBJ1-1	CASNGGTGAFF	TGTGCCAGCAATGGGGGGACAGGGGCTTTCTTT
16	once	TRBV11-2	TRBD2	TRBJ2-1	CASSHLGRVGHNEQFF	TGTGCCAGCAGCCATCTGGGGAGGGTTGGGCACAATGAGCAGTTCTTC
13	NA	TRBV10-3	NA	TRBJ1-2	CAISESAAHGYTF	TGTGCCATCAGTGAGTCGGCGGCCCATGGCTACACCTTC
17	NA	TRBV27	TRBD2	TRBJ2-1	CASSLSATSGTYNEQFF	TGTGCCAGCAGTTTATCGGCTACTAGCGGGACCTACAATGAGCAGTTCTTC
15	NA	TRBV2	TRBD1	TRBJ2-3	CASSDRQGRTDTQYF	TGTGCCAGCAGTGATAGACAGGGGAGAACAGATACGCAGTATTTT
15	NA	TRBV7-2	TRBD1	TRBJ1-5	CASSLHRGGNQPQHF	TGTGCCAGCAGCCTACACAGGGGCGGGAATCAGCCCCAGCATTTT